One sample yielded the 18 T cell receptor beta chains listed below, sequenced in a study of blood T cell repertoires in COVID-19. Clones were read by immunoSEQ multiplex PCR, and TCRdb kept only the in-frame ones, dropping some. The sample holds under 300,000 clones, under 90% seen once. The sample was PBMCs or T cells enriched from blood (not recorded which). These receptors were taken from a woman aged 60 to 75 who had recovered from COVID-19.

V usage is TRBV7-8 and J usage is TRBJ1-4; D may be TRBD1 (6 bases). The germline V gene encodes CDR1 SGHVS and CDR2 FQNEAQ. The CDR3 runs to 14 residues. Between the trimmed V and J ends, which lost 5 bases and 8 bases, there was a span of 15 bases. CDR3 nucleotides: TGTGCCAGCAGCCAGGGGCCCCACGAGGAAAAACTGTTTTTT. Protein sequence: CASSQGPHEEKLFF.

V and J are TRBV24-1 and TRBJ2-1; tentatively, D is TRBD2 (5 bases). CDR1 KGHDR and CDR2 SFDVKD come from the germline V gene. The CDR3 is 17 amino acids. With 1 base removed from V and 8 bases from J, the gap between germline ends came to 20 bases. The CDR3 region has the DNA TGTGCCACCAGTGATTTTGGAGACCCCGGGGTGGGGTATGAGCAGTTCTTC. Translation: CATSDFGDPGVGYEQFF.

The chain uses TRBV6-4 and TRBJ2-3, with D perhaps TRBD2 (6 bases). Looked up from germline, CDR1 is MRHNA and CDR2 is SNTAGT. The CDR3 runs to 15 residues. Between the trimmed V and J ends, which lost 4 bases and 0 bases, there was a span of 11 bases. CDR3 DNA sequence: TGTGCCAGCAGTGTCATAGCGGATAGCACAGATACGCAGTATTTT. The encoded protein is CASSVIADSTDTQYF.

The rearrangement uses TRBV24-1 and TRBJ1-1; D gene uncertain. In germline, CDR1 is KGHDR, CDR2 SFDVKD. The V and J ends lost 4 bases and 4 bases respectively, with 9 bases between them. CDR3 length: 13 residues. The CDR3 spells CATSDPAGTEAFF. As DNA, the CDR3 is TGTGCCACCAGTGACCCTGCGGGCACTGAAGCTTTCTTT.

V usage is TRBV18 and J usage is TRBJ1-2; D possibly corresponds to TRBD1 (5 bases). Deletions cut 0 bases from V and 4 bases from J, with 21 bases between. There are 18 residues in the CDR3. Germline CDR1 and CDR2: KGHSH and LQKENI. The CDR3 DNA reads TGTGCCAGCTCACCACCGAATGGTGTTGGGGCAGGGTCCTATGGCTACACCTTC. It codes for CASSPPNGVGAGSYGYTF.

The rearrangement uses TRBV11-3 and TRBJ2-3; TRBD1 agrees at 11 bases. V dropped 8 bases and J dropped 3; count of bases not matched to a gene: 13. CDR1 SGHNT and CDR2 YENEEA come from the germline V gene. The CDR3 spans 17 residues. The CDR3 bases are TGTGCCAGCTCCAAGCCCCCTCGGGACAGGGGGACAGATACGCAGTATTTT. Amino acid sequence: CASSKPPRDRGTDTQYF. Full variable domain (remainder filled in from reference TRBV11-3 and TRBJ2-3): EAGVVQSPRYKIIEKKQPVAFWCNPISGHNTLYWYLQNLGQGPELLIRYENEEAVDDSQLPKDRFSAERLKGVDSTLKIQPAELGDSAVYLCASSKPPRDRGTDTQYFGPGTRLTVL.

This chain uses TRBV27 with TRBJ1-2; D is possibly TRBD1 (6 bases). This CDR3 is 14 amino acids long. Trimming cost V 6 bases and J 4 bases, with 15 bases left between them. Germline V gene sequence: CDR1 MNHEY, CDR2 SMNVEV (reference sequence). The CDR3 sequence is CASRKQGVAYGYTF. The CDR3, as DNA: TGTGCCAGCAGAAAACAGGGTGTTGCCTATGGCTACACCTTC.

In nucleotides, the CDR3 is TGTGCCTGGAGTGCCACTTACGACGGGAGCTACACCTTC. Its protein is CAWSATYDGSYTF. The gene calls are TRBV30 and TRBJ1-2; D remains unclear. CDR3 size: 13 residues. V gave up 1 base and J gave up 9 bases, with 15 bases separating them. CDR1 and CDR2 from the germline V gene are GTSNPN and SVGIG (reference sequence).

The chain combines TRBV5-1 with TRBJ1-4, with TRBD1 matching over 8 bases. This CDR3 contains 16 residues. The germline gives CDR1 SGHRS, CDR2 YFSETQ. V gave up 4 bases and J gave up 0 bases; unmatched junction bases: 5. The CDR3 DNA sequence: TGCGCCAGCAGCCCCAGGGGGCTAACAACTAATGAAAAACTGTTTTTT. This sequence encodes CASSPRGLTTNEKLFF.

The chain uses TRBV7-3 and TRBJ1-2, with unresolved D. The germline V gene encodes CDR1 SGHTA and CDR2 FQGTGA. V lost 3 bases and J 5 bases, leaving 13 bases between the germline ends. The CDR3 is 14 residues long. The DNA for the CDR3 is TGTGCCAGCAGCTTTGATCCGGGAAGGTATGGCTACACCTTC. Its protein product is CASSFDPGRYGYTF. The whole variable domain, filled in from reference TRBV7-3 and TRBJ1-2, reads GAGVSQTPSNKVTEKGKYVELRCDPISGHTALYWYRQSLGQGPEFLIYFQGTGAADDSGLPNDRFFAVRPEGSVSTLKIQRTERGDSAVYLCASSFDPGRYGYTFGSGTRLTVV.

The chain combines TRBV24-1 with TRBJ2-1, with D possibly TRBD1 on 5 matching bases. Germline V CDR1 and CDR2: KGHDR, SFDVKD. The length of the CDR3 is 14 residues. V was cut by 2 bases and J by 7 bases, with 11 bases left in between. CDR3 nucleotides: TGTGCCACCAGTGATTCTGCCAGGGTGAATGAGCAGTTCTTC. Translated, it gives CATSDSARVNEQFF.

This sequence joins TRBV5-8 and TRBJ2-5; D ambiguous. Looked up from germline, CDR1 is SGHTS and CDR2 is YDEGEE. Between the trimmed V and J ends, which lost 0 bases and 1 base, there was a span of 7 bases. The CDR3 is 14 residues long. In DNA form, the CDR3 reads TGTGCCAGCAGCTTGGGACAACTCCAAGAGACCCAGTACTTC. This translates into CASSLGQLQETQYF. Filled out from reference TRBV5-8 and TRBJ2-5, the complete variable domain reads EAGVTQSPTHLIKTRGQQATLRCSPISGHTSVYWYQQALGLGLQFLLWYDEGEERNRGNFPPRFSGRQFPNYSSELNVNALELEDSALYLCASSLGQLQETQYFGPGTRLLVL.

The chain has TRBV27 and TRBJ1-4; D unresolved. CDR3 length: 15 amino acids. Trimming took off 3 bases at V and 3 bases at J, with 11 bases between the two ends. Germline V gene lookup returns CDR1 MNHEY and CDR2 SMNVEV (reference sequence). The CDR3 protein is CASSFGLRANEKLFF. The CDR3 DNA sequence: TGTGCCAGCAGTTTTGGTCTTCGAGCTAATGAAAAACTGTTTTTT.

Judged by abundance, this clone is medium-sized. The V and J genes are TRBV28 and TRBJ1-1, with TRBD1 as a possible D gene (6 bases). The CDR3 totals 14 residues. Trimming cost V 2 bases and J 3 bases, with 10 bases left between them. Germline CDR1 reads MDHEN; CDR2 reads SYDVKM. CDR3 sequence reads: CASSLGGGYTEAFF. The CDR3 DNA is TGTGCCAGCAGTTTAGGGGGCGGGTACACTGAAGCTTTCTTT.

This sequence joins TRBV7-8 and TRBJ1-5, with 7 bases that match TRBD1. The CDR3 spans 14 residues. Germline V gene sequence: CDR1 SGHVS, CDR2 FQNEAQ. V gave up 1 base and J gave up 5 bases; unmatched junction bases: 2. CDR3 amino acids: CASSLEQGYQPQHF. The CDR3 DNA follows: TGTGCCAGCAGCTTAGAACAGGGGTATCAGCCCCAGCATTTT.

The chain joins TRBV5-1 to TRBJ1-2, with 10 bases matching TRBD1. The CDR3 loop spans 14 amino acids. The germline CDR1 and CDR2 sequences are SGHRS and YFSETQ. J gave up 5 bases and V 4 bases, and 5 bases lay outside the gene matches. The CDR3 sequence: CASSRDRGNYGYTF. In nucleotides, the CDR3 is TGCGCCAGCAGCCGGGACAGGGGAAATTATGGCTACACCTTC.

The chain combines TRBV3-1 (or the pseudogene TRBV3-2) with TRBJ2-4, with D perhaps matching TRBD1 (6 bases). This CDR3 is 15 amino acids long. With 4 bases removed from V and 0 bases from J, the gap between germline ends came to 10 bases. Germline V gene sequence: CDR1 LGHDT, CDR2 YNNKEL (reference sequence). The chain's CDR3 is CASSPGTLAKNIQYF. Written as DNA, the CDR3 is TGTGCCAGCAGCCCAGGGACATTAGCCAAAAACATTCAGTACTTC.

This clone was observed once. A read error may explain this, as a much larger clone is one base away. The same CDR3 also results from other DNA sequences found in this sample. The V and J genes are TRBV7-2 and TRBJ1-6; a possible D gene is TRBD1 (6 bases). Germline CDR1 is SGHTA and CDR2 is FQGNSA. The V end lost 3 bases, the J end lost 6 bases, and 9 bases lay between the germline ends. This CDR3 region has 14 residues. This chain's CDR3 is CASSFKQGNSPLHF. The CDR3 coding sequence is TGTGCCAGCAGCTTTAAACAGGGTAATTCACCCCTCCACTTT.